This T cell receptor (beta chain) was identified in a study of cytomegalovirus exposure and HLA in healthy donors. Whole-study results and caveats: As a later analysis revealed, the rate of TCR association differed by HLA locus, with DRB1 most and HLA-C fewest. Cytomegalovirus association was assigned to approximately 160 TCR beta chains.

With respect to this clone: The antigen remains unidentified.

PCR involved 60 Vbeta and 13 Jbeta primers. Produced via immunoSEQ multiplex PCR; TCRdb's table is partial and in-frame only. This sample carries 200,000 to 250,000 clones, with roughly 0.98% going to the ten biggest clones. The sequence was collected from a woman aged 25-40 years in good health and CMV-seropositive. The sequenced sample was PBMCs.

CDR3 sequence: CASSVASWATQETQYF. The CDR3, as DNA: TGTGCCAGCAGCGTAGCTTCGTGGGCTACCCAAGAGACCCAGTACTTC. The chain couples TRBV9 to TRBJ2-5, with no clear D. This CDR3 has 16 residues. Between the trimmed V and J ends, which lost 0 bases and 1 base, there was a span of 13 bases. Germline lookup yields CDR1 SGDLS and CDR2 YYNGEE.